Below are 3 T cell receptor beta chains sequenced from a single sample in a study of T cell responses to AZD1222 COVID-19 vaccine (dated by TCRdb to about 2021). Explained via the paper, the time point label denotes: about 28 days (+/-7) after the second vaccine dose. Libraries were prepared through the immunoSEQ multiplex PCR assay. The clones in this table, taken by TCRdb from immuneACCESS, are in-frame only. Not every clone is retained; where verified, under half of the shortfall comes from an unresolved V gene, and the cause of the rest is unknown. Counted in this sample were 120,000 to 150,000 clones; roughly nine tenths of them appeared once. The top ten clones comprise 9% to 9.5% of the sample. Specimen: peripheral blood, collected 28 days after the second AZD1222 dose. These receptors came from an adult who received the AZD1222 COVID-19 vaccine.

The rearrangement joins TRBV7-9 to TRBJ1-4; no clear D. Germline CDR1 reads SEHNR; CDR2 reads FQNEAQ (reference sequence). CDR3 length equals 14 residues. Trimming pared 5 bases from V and 5 bases from J, leaving 12 bases between. The CDR3 sequence: CASSRTGTNEKLFF. The CDR3 nucleotides read TGTGCCAGCAGCCGCACGGGAACGAATGAAAAACTGTTTTTT. Full variable domain (rest looked up from reference TRBV7-9 and TRBJ1-4): DTGVSQNPRHKITKRGQNVTFRCDPISEHNRLYWYRQTLGQGPEFLTYFQNEAQLEKSRLLSDRFSAERPKGSFSTLEIQRTEQGDSAMYLCASSRTGTNEKLFFGSGTQLSVL.

The rearrangement links TRBV25-1 to TRBJ2-1, with D perhaps matching TRBD1 (6 bases). The CDR3 spans 16 residues. Trimming cost V 2 bases and J 0 bases, with 11 bases left between them. Germline V gives CDR1 MGHDK, CDR2 SYGVNS. CDR3 in amino acids: CASSETTGSSYNEQFF. The DNA of the CDR3 is TGTGCCAGCAGTGAAACAACAGGGAGCTCCTACAATGAGCAGTTCTTC.

The rearrangement links TRBV9 to TRBJ1-1; D gene unclear. This CDR3 has 13 amino acids. Per germline, CDR1 SGDLS and CDR2 YYNGEE. V dropped 4 bases and J dropped 8 bases, with 15 bases sitting between them. The DNA for the CDR3 is TGTGCCAGCAGCTTAGGACCAACCGGGGAAGCTTTCTTT. It yields the protein CASSLGPTGEAFF.